This TCR beta chain was obtained from a study of T-cell memory formation after mild COVID-19. Trimming took off 3 bases at V and 0 bases at J, with 11 bases between the two ends. The CDR3 runs to 16 residues. Germline V gene sequence: CDR1 KGHSH, CDR2 LQKENI. 5'RACE, which relied on constant-segment primers, yielded TCR alpha and TCR beta cDNA libraries carrying sample barcodes and UMIs. TCRdb passed the 5' RACE reads through MiXCR, listing each CDR3 protein once. The repertoire holds 150,000 to 200,000 distinct CDR3 sequences, with roughly 17% as singletons. The sequence was collected from an adult woman who had mild COVID-19 (a few samples of this study predate the infection). Cell type and time point are not known. Source material: PBMCs or a T cell subset sorted from them (not recorded which). The V call is TRBV18, the J call TRBJ1-4; D might be TRBD1 (6 bases). The CDR3 nucleotides are TGTGCCAGCTCACCTCAGGGGATGTCAACTAATGAAAAACTGTTTTTT. It specifies CASSPQGMSTNEKLFF. The complete variable domain, with remaining parts taken from reference TRBV18 and TRBJ1-4, reads NAGVMQNPRHLVRRRGQEARLRCSPMKGHSHVYWYRQLPEEGLKFMVYLQKENIIDESGMPKERFSAEFPKEGPSILRIQQVVRGDSAAYFCASSPQGMSTNEKLFFGSGTQLSVL.